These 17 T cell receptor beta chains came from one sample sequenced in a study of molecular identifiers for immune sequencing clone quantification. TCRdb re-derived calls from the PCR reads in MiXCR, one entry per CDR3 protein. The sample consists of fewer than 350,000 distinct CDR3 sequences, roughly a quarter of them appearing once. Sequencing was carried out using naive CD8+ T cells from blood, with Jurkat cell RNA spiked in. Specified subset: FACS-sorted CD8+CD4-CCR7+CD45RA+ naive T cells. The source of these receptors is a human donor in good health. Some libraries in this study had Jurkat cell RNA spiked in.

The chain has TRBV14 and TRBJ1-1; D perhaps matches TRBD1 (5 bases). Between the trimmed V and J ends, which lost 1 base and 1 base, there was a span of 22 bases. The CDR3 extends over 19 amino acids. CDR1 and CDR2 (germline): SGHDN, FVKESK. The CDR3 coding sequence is TGTGCCAGCAGCCAAGTATCCCCCATATGGTCGGGGGGGAACACTGAAGCTTTCTTT. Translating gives CASSQVSPIWSGGNTEAFF.

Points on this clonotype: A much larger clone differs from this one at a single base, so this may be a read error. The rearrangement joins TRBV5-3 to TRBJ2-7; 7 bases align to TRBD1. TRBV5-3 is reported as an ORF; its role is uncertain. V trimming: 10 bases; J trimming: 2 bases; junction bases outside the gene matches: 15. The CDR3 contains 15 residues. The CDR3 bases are TGTGCCCGCGCTTTTTGGGGACAGAGTGCCTACGAGCAGTACTTC. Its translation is CARAFWGQSAYEQYF.

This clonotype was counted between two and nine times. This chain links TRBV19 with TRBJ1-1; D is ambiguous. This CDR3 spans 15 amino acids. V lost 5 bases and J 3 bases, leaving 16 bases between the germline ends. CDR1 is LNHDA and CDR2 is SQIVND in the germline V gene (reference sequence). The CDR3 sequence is CASSPFQGADTEAFF. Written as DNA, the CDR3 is TGTGCCAGTAGTCCCTTCCAAGGTGCGGACACTGAAGCTTTCTTT.

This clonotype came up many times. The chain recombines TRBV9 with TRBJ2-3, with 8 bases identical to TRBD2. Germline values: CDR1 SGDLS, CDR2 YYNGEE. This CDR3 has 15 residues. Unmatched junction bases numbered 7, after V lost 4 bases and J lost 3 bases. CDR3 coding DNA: TGTGCCAGCAGCCCCAGCGGGAGTCAAACAGATACGCAGTATTTT. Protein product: CASSPSGSQTDTQYF.

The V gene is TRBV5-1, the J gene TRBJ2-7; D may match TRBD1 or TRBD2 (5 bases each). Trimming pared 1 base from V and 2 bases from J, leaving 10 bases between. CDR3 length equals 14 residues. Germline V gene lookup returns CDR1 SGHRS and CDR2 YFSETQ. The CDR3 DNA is TGCGCCAGCAGCTTGATAGGGGACCCCTACGAGCAGTACTTC. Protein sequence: CASSLIGDPYEQYF.

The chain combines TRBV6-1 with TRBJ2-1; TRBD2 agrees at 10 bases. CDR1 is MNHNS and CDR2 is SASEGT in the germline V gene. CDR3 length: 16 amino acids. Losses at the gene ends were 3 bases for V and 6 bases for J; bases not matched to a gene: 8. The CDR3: CASSDFRLAGVNEQFF. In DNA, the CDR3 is TGTGCCAGCAGTGATTTTCGGCTAGCGGGAGTCAATGAGCAGTTCTTC.

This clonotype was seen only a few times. This CDR3 reads CASSLDVSGGAEDTQYF. The CDR3 region has the DNA TGTGCCAGCAGCTTAGATGTTAGCGGGGGGGCGGAAGATACGCAGTATTTT. The chain combines TRBV7-6 with TRBJ2-3; 11 nucleotides match TRBD2. Per the germline V gene, CDR1 is SGHVS and CDR2 is FNYEAQ. V trimming: 1 base; J trimming: 5 bases; junction bases outside the gene matches: 8. This CDR3 contains 17 residues.

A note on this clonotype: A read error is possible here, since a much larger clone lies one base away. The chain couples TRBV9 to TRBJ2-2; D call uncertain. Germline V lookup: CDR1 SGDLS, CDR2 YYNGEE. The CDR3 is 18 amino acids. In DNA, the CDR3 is TGTGCCAGCGGCGTAGCCTCCCAAGGTACACCCGAGACCGGGGAGCTGTTTTTT. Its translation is CASGVASQGTPETGELFF.

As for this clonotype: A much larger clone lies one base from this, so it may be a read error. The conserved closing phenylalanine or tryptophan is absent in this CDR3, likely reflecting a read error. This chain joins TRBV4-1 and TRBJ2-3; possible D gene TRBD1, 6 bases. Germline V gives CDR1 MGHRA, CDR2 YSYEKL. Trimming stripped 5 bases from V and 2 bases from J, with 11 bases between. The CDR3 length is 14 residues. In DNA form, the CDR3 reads TGCGCCAGCAGCTCACAGGGAACCACAGATACGCAGTATTCT. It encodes CASSSQGTTDTQYS.

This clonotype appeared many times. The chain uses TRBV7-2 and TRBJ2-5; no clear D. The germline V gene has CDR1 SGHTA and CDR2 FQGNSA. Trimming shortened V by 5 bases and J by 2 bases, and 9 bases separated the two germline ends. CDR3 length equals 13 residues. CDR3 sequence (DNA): TGTGCCAGCAGCCCCTGGGCACAAGAGACCCAGTACTTC. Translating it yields CASSPWAQETQYF.

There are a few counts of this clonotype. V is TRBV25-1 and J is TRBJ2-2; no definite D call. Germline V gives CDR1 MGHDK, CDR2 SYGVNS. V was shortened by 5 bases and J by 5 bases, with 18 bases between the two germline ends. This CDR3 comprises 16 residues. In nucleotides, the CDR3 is TGTGCCAGCAGTCCCCCTTTCCCACAAGGTACCGGGGAGCTGTTTTTT. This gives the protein CASSPPFPQGTGELFF.

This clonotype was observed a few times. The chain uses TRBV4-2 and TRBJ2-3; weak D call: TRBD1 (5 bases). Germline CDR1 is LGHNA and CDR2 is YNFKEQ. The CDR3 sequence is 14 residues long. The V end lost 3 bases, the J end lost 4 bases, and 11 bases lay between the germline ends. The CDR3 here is CASSHPDRADTQYF. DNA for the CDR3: TGTGCCAGCAGCCATCCCGACAGAGCAGATACGCAGTATTTT.

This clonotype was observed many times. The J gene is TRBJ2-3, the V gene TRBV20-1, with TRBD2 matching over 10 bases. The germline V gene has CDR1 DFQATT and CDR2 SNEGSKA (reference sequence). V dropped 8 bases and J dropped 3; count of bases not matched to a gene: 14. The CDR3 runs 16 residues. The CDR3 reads CSLLAGEEKGTDTQYF. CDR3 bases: TGCAGTCTCCTAGCGGGAGAGGAAAAGGGGACAGATACGCAGTATTTT.

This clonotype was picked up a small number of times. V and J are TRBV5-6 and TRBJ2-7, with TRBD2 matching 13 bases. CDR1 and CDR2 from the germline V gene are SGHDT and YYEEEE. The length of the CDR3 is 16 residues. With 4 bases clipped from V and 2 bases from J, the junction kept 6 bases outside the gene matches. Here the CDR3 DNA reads TGTGCCAGCAGCGGAATGGGACTAGCGGGAACCTACGAGCAGTACTTC. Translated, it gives CASSGMGLAGTYEQYF.

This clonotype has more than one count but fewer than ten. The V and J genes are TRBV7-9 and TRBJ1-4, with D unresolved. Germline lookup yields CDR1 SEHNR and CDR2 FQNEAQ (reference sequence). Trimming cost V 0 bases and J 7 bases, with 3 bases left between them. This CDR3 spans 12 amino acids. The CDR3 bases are TGTGCCAGCAGCTTAGCGCTTGAAAAACTGTTTTTT. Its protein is CASSLALEKLFF.

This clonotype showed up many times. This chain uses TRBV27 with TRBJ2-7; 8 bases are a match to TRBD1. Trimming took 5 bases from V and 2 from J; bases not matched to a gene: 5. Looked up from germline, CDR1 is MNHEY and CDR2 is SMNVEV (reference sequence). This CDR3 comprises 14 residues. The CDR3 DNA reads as TGTGCCAGCAGTACAGGGGGAACCACCTACGAGCAGTACTTC. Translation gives CASSTGGTTYEQYF.

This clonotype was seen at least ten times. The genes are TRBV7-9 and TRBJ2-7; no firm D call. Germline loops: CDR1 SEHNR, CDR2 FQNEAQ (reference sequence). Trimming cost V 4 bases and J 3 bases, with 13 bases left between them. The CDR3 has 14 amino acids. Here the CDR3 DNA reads TGTGCCAGCAGCTGGTCCTCATTGGACTACGAGCAGTACTTC. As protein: CASSWSSLDYEQYF. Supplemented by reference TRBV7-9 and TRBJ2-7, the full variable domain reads DTGVSQNPRHKITKRGQNVTFRCDPISEHNRLYWYRQTLGQGPEFLTYFQNEAQLEKSRLLSDRFSAERPKGSFSTLEIQRTEQGDSAMYLCASSWSSLDYEQYFGPGTRLTVT.